Below are 21 T cell receptor beta chains sequenced from a single sample in a study of T cell responses to AZD1222 COVID-19 vaccine. Produced via immunoSEQ multiplex PCR; TCRdb's table is partial and in-frame only. The sample holds about 81,000 clones; more than 70% are singletons and the top ten take approximately 5.6%. This material consisted of peripheral blood, taken 28 days after the second AZD1222 dose. Receptors were obtained from an adult who received the AZD1222 COVID-19 vaccine.

The chain links TRBV18 to TRBJ2-3, with D maybe TRBD1 (5 bases). V was shortened by 2 bases and J by 2 bases, with 14 bases between the two germline ends. Germline CDR1 is KGHSH and CDR2 is LQKENI. The CDR3 sequence is 16 residues long. DNA for the CDR3: TGTGCCAGCTCACCAATGACAGTTGTGGCCACAGATACGCAGTATTTT. Its translation: CASSPMTVVATDTQYF.

The chain is built from TRBV11-2 and TRBJ2-7, with a possible D match to TRBD1 (6 bases). Germline V gene lookup returns CDR1 SGHAT and CDR2 FQNNGV. With 7 bases removed from V and 5 bases from J, the gap between germline ends came to 21 bases. The CDR3 sequence is 15 residues long. The CDR3 is CASNVRGRNPHEQYF. The CDR3 DNA reads as TGTGCCAGCAACGTTAGGGGGAGAAACCCCCACGAGCAGTACTTC.

CDR3 region: CASSQDTGSYGYTF. For the CDR3, the DNA is TGTGCCAGCAGCCAAGATACGGGGAGCTATGGCTACACCTTC. This rearrangement joins TRBV7-2 to TRBJ1-2; D is unresolved. Deletions cut 5 bases from V and 4 bases from J, with 14 bases between. The CDR3 runs 14 residues. Germline CDR1 SGHTA, CDR2 FQGNSA.

V gene TRBV4-2 combines with J gene TRBJ1-3; 9 nucleotides line up with TRBD1. Germline V CDR1 and CDR2: LGHNA, YNFKEQ. This CDR3 is 16 amino acids long. The ends lost 0 bases at V and 4 bases at J; junction bases unmatched: 4. The CDR3 bases are TGTGCCAGCAGCCAAGATGGACAGGGGTCCGGAAACACCATATATTTT. Protein: CASSQDGQGSGNTIYF.

This rearrangement joins TRBV4-1 to TRBJ2-7; D tentatively fits TRBD1 or TRBD2 (5 bases each). CDR1 MGHRA and CDR2 YSYEKL come from the germline V gene. Between the trimmed V and J ends, which lost 3 bases and 4 bases, there was a span of 25 bases. The length of the CDR3 is 18 residues. The CDR3 coding sequence is TGCGCCAGCAGCCAGAGCGGTGGTGGGACCTACCTTGAATACGAGCAGTACTTC. It translates to CASSQSGGGTYLEYEQYF.

The chain employs TRBV3-1 (or the pseudogene TRBV3-2) and TRBJ2-5; D possibly corresponds to TRBD1 (5 bases). CDR1 and CDR2 from the germline V gene are LGHDT and YNNKEL (reference sequence). The CDR3 has 14 residues. Deletions cut 0 bases from V and 7 bases from J, with 12 bases between. The chain's CDR3 is CASSQEGRVWTQYF. The DNA for the CDR3 is TGTGCCAGCAGCCAAGAAGGCAGGGTCTGGACCCAGTACTTC.

The chain recombines TRBV6-5 with TRBJ2-7; D unclear. The CDR3 is made up of 14 amino acids. Trimming removed 0 bases at V and 3 bases at J, with 9 bases between. Germline V CDR1 and CDR2: MNHEY, SVGAGI. This CDR3 reads CASSYSGNLYEQYF. The DNA for the CDR3 is TGTGCCAGCAGTTACTCGGGGAACCTCTACGAGCAGTACTTC.

This chain connects TRBV5-4 to TRBJ2-1; possibly TRBD1 or TRBD2 for D (5 bases each). Trimming stripped 0 bases from V and 0 bases from J, with 10 bases between. Germline V CDR1 and CDR2: SGHNT, YYREEE (reference sequence). This CDR3 has 16 amino acids. The CDR3 sequence is CASSLGGVRSYNEQFF. The CDR3 coding sequence is TGTGCCAGCAGCTTGGGAGGGGTACGCTCCTACAATGAGCAGTTCTTC.

This chain uses TRBV11-1 with TRBJ2-6; D possibly corresponds to TRBD2 (5 bases). This CDR3 has 17 residues. Looked up from germline, CDR1 is SGHAT and CDR2 is FQDESV (reference sequence). Trimming stripped 0 bases from V and 0 bases from J, with 9 bases between. The CDR3 here is CASSLARAGSGANVLTF. The CDR3 DNA is TGTGCCAGCAGCTTAGCGCGGGCAGGCTCTGGGGCCAACGTCCTGACTTTC.

The chain has TRBV7-9 and TRBJ2-1; TRBD2 agrees at 12 bases. The trim removed 5 bases at V and 4 bases at J, leaving 6 bases unmatched. The CDR3 is 16 amino acids. CDR1 is SEHNR, CDR2 FQNEAQ, per germline (reference sequence). Here the CDR3 reads CASSQTTSGSYNEQFF. CDR3 coding DNA: TGTGCCAGCAGCCAGACGACTAGCGGGAGTTACAATGAGCAGTTCTTC.

The V gene is TRBV5-4, the J gene TRBJ1-6; TRBD1 might be the D (5 bases). Trimming cost V 0 bases and J 10 bases, with 11 bases left between them. In germline, CDR1 is SGHNT, CDR2 YYREEE (reference sequence). This CDR3 region has 14 residues. This chain's CDR3 is CASSLVQEGSPLHF. In nucleotides, the CDR3 is TGTGCCAGCAGCTTGGTGCAGGAGGGGTCACCCCTCCACTTT.

This clone was detected only once. The chain combines TRBV14 with TRBJ2-1; no definite D call. This CDR3 is built from 15 residues. From germline, CDR1 is SGHDN and CDR2 FVKESK. V was cut by 0 bases and J by 0 bases, with 6 bases left in between. The DNA for the CDR3 is TGTGCCAGCAGCCAAGAGGGTAACTCCTACAATGAGCAGTTCTTC. Its translation is CASSQEGNSYNEQFF.

This clone occurred once. The chain employs TRBV27 and TRBJ1-5, with unresolved D. This CDR3 comprises 14 residues. With 3 bases removed from V and 7 bases from J, the gap between germline ends came to 13 bases. The germline gives CDR1 MNHEY, CDR2 SMNVEV (reference sequence). The CDR3 sequence is CASSFLAGGQPQHF. Written as DNA, the CDR3 is TGTGCCAGCAGTTTTCTGGCAGGCGGACAGCCCCAGCATTTT.

The CDR3 DNA follows: TGCAGCGTTGACCAAGGACAGTATGGCTACACCTTC. Translation gives CSVDQGQYGYTF. The chain employs TRBV29-1 and TRBJ1-2; D is possibly TRBD1 (6 bases). This CDR3 has 12 residues. Germline V gives CDR1 SQVTM, CDR2 ANQGSEA. V was pared by 3 bases and J by 5 bases, with 10 bases between.

Sample share makes this clone medium-sized. V usage is TRBV5-1 and J usage is TRBJ2-3; 12 positions agree with TRBD2. The V segment lost 4 bases and the J segment 4 bases; nucleotides outside the gene matches: 4. Per the germline V gene, CDR1 is SGHRS and CDR2 is YFSETQ. The CDR3 consists of 15 residues. The CDR3 DNA sequence: TGCGCCAGCAGCCCGACTAGCGGGAGTTCAGATACGCAGTATTTT. Protein product: CASSPTSGSSDTQYF.

The chain recombines TRBV3-1 (or the pseudogene TRBV3-2) with TRBJ1-2; the D gene is possibly TRBD1 (5 bases). The V gene lost 6 bases and the J gene lost 7 bases, with 24 bases spanning the gap. Looked up from germline, CDR1 is LGHDT and CDR2 is YNNKEL (reference sequence). The CDR3 extends over 16 amino acids. The CDR3 is CASSRRGDTAALGYTF. The DNA for the CDR3 is TGTGCCAGCAGTCGAAGGGGTGACACCGCAGCTCTTGGCTACACCTTC.

The chain has TRBV7-9 and TRBJ1-4; D remains unclear. CDR1 and CDR2 from the germline V gene are SEHNR and FQNEAQ (reference sequence). The CDR3 contains 14 residues. The V and J ends lost 5 bases and 4 bases respectively, with 11 bases between them. CDR3 sequence reads: CASSPAAFNEKLFF. The DNA for the CDR3 is TGTGCCAGCAGCCCCGCGGCGTTTAATGAAAAACTGTTTTTT. Variable domain in full (rest from reference TRBV7-9 and TRBJ1-4): DTGVSQNPRHKITKRGQNVTFRCDPISEHNRLYWYRQTLGQGPEFLTYFQNEAQLEKSRLLSDRFSAERPKGSFSTLEIQRTEQGDSAMYLCASSPAAFNEKLFFGSGTQLSVL.

The rearrangement joins TRBV7-8 to TRBJ2-3, with 15 bases lining up with TRBD2. The V segment lost 3 bases and the J segment 4 bases; nucleotides outside the gene matches: 5. The CDR3 is made up of 17 amino acids. Germline V gives CDR1 SGHVS, CDR2 FQNEAQ. This CDR3 is CASSFRTSGRDSDTQYF. CDR3 sequence (DNA): TGTGCCAGCAGCTTCCGGACTAGCGGGAGGGACTCAGATACGCAGTATTTT.

This rearrangement joins TRBV19 to TRBJ1-1; no definite D call. The germline V gene has CDR1 LNHDA and CDR2 SQIVND (reference sequence). The CDR3 length is 14 residues. Trimming removed 10 bases at V and 8 bases at J, with 23 bases between. The CDR3 nucleotides are TGTGCCACCTCCCGAGGCGTGGGCCCTATAGAAGCTTTCTTT. It translates to CATSRGVGPIEAFF. Variable domain in full (rest from reference TRBV19 and TRBJ1-1): DGGITQSPKYLFRKEGQNVTLSCEQNLNHDAMYWYRQDPGQGLRLIYYSQIVNDFQKGDIAEGYSVSREKKESFPLTVTSAQKNPTAFYLCATSRGVGPIEAFFGQGTRLTVV.

The rearrangement uses TRBV11-1 and TRBJ2-5; 9 bases map to TRBD1. Losses at the gene ends were 5 bases for V and 5 bases for J; bases not matched to a gene: 9. Germline values: CDR1 SGHAT, CDR2 FQDESV (reference sequence). This CDR3 has 15 residues. The CDR3 spells CASSPGTGYLETQYF. CDR3 coding DNA: TGTGCCAGCAGCCCCGGGACAGGGTATCTGGAGACCCAGTACTTC.

CDR3 in amino acids: CASSLASQGDRLFF. The CDR3 DNA is TGTGCCAGCAGCTTGGCCTCTCAAGGCGATAGGCTGTTCTTC. This chain connects TRBV5-4 to TRBJ2-1, with D unresolved. The length of the CDR3 is 14 residues. Germline V gene sequence: CDR1 SGHNT, CDR2 YYREEE (reference sequence). Deletions cut 0 bases from V and 15 bases from J, with 19 bases between.